The 12 T cell receptor beta chains in this list originate from one sample, sequenced in a study of cytomegalovirus exposure and HLA in healthy donors. The primer mix had 60 Vbeta and 13 Jbeta primers. Here immunoSEQ multiplex PCR was the method, and the copy in TCRdb shows in-frame clones only, minus some. Of fewer than 95,000 clones in the sample, roughly two thirds are singletons; the top ten hold roughly 6%. Sequenced: PBMCs. These receptors all stem from a woman aged 30 to 39 in good health and CMV-seronegative.

A few counts support this clone. This chain uses TRBV5-1 with TRBJ2-5; no clear D gene. Germline V gene lookup returns CDR1 SGHRS and CDR2 YFSETQ. Deletions cut 2 bases from V and 1 base from J, with 6 bases between. The CDR3 sequence is 13 residues long. CDR3 nucleotide sequence: TGCGCCAGCAGCTTTACAACCCAAGAGACCCAGTACTTC. Residues: CASSFTTQETQYF.

V and J are TRBV9 and TRBJ2-1, with 12 bases lining up with TRBD2. CDR3 length: 15 residues. Losses at the gene ends were 4 bases for V and 16 bases for J; bases not matched to a gene: 15. Germline lookup yields CDR1 SGDLS and CDR2 YYNGEE. CDR3 DNA: TGTGCCAGCAGCCCCCCGGGACTAGCGGGCTCTCGTCCCTTCTTC. Encoded protein: CASSPPGLAGSRPFF.

J is TRBJ2-1 and V is TRBV27; possibly TRBD2 for D (6 bases). Germline CDR1 reads MNHEY; CDR2 reads SMNVEV (reference sequence). Deletions cut 2 bases from V and 3 bases from J, with 14 bases between. CDR3 length: 16 residues. The CDR3 DNA reads TGTGCCAGCAGTTTAGGGCTAGCGTATATCTACAATGAGCAGTTCTTC. Residues: CASSLGLAYIYNEQFF.

V is TRBV10-1 and J is TRBJ1-1; D gene ambiguous. CDR3 size: 13 residues. Germline V gene sequence: CDR1 WNHNN, CDR2 SYGVQD (reference sequence). V was clipped by 4 bases and J by 7 bases, with 13 bases between them. The CDR3 DNA sequence: TGCGCCAGCAGTGTTGAAACCCGGGGTGAAGCTTTCTTT. This translates into CASSVETRGEAFF.

The chain couples TRBV2 to TRBJ2-2, with D unresolved. Germline V gene sequence: CDR1 SNHLY, CDR2 FYNNEI. Trimming pared 10 bases from V and 4 bases from J, leaving 7 bases between. The length of the CDR3 is 11 residues. As DNA, the CDR3 is TGTGCCACCCAATCCACCGGGGAGCTGTTTTTT. As protein: CATQSTGELFF.

The rearrangement links TRBV28 to TRBJ1-1; unclear D gene. The CDR3 covers 12 residues. V was clipped by 4 bases and J by 4 bases, with 7 bases between them. CDR1 MDHEN and CDR2 SYDVKM come from the germline V gene. DNA of the CDR3: TGTGCCAGCAGTTCCGGGATCACTGAAGCTTTCTTT. As protein: CASSSGITEAFF.

This clone appeared a few times. The rearrangement uses TRBV2 and TRBJ2-1, with D perhaps matching TRBD2 (5 bases). CDR1 SNHLY and CDR2 FYNNEI come from the germline V gene. The CDR3 runs to 12 residues. V dropped 8 bases and J dropped 13 bases, with 18 bases sitting between them. CDR3 protein: CASLPRGGFQFF. CDR3 nucleotide sequence: TGTGCCAGCCTTCCCAGAGGAGGTTTCCAGTTCTTC.

The rearrangement links TRBV13 to TRBJ2-1, with D possibly matching TRBD2 (6 bases). The CDR3 consists of 16 residues. V was trimmed by 3 bases and J by 4 bases, leaving 16 bases between them. Per germline, CDR1 PRHDT and CDR2 FYEKMQ (reference sequence). The CDR3 sequence: CASSFNAGLMYNEQFF. The CDR3 DNA is TGTGCCAGCAGCTTCAACGCGGGGCTAATGTACAATGAGCAGTTCTTC.

The chain recombines TRBV25-1 with TRBJ1-2; D call uncertain. Between the trimmed V and J ends, which lost 1 base and 8 bases, there was a span of 17 bases. This CDR3 is built from 15 residues. The V gene's germline CDR1 is MGHDK and CDR2 SYGVNS. The CDR3 region is CASSEWPGSVGGYTF. The CDR3 DNA sequence: TGTGCCAGCAGTGAATGGCCGGGTTCCGTTGGAGGCTACACCTTC.

V gene TRBV5-4 combines with J gene TRBJ2-5, with TRBD2 matching over 13 bases. This CDR3 has 15 residues. V trimming: 4 bases; J trimming: 5 bases; junction bases outside the gene matches: 5. Germline CDR1 reads SGHNT; CDR2 reads YYREEE (reference sequence). CDR3 bases: TGTGCCAGCAGCACGGGACTAGCGGGGAGGGAGACCCAGTACTTC. This sequence encodes CASSTGLAGRETQYF.

The chain carries TRBV11-2 and TRBJ1-6; D ambiguous. The CDR3 spans 15 residues. Germline CDR1 is SGHAT and CDR2 is FQNNGV. The ends were cut back, 3 bases at V and 8 bases at J, with 14 bases in the middle. The chain's CDR3 is CASSFAPRRDSPLHF. For the CDR3, the DNA is TGTGCCAGCAGCTTCGCGCCCCGGCGGGATTCACCCCTCCACTTT.

This clone was detected a few times. The genes are TRBV28 and TRBJ1-2; 7 bases are a match to TRBD1. In germline, CDR1 is MDHEN, CDR2 SYDVKM. The CDR3 covers 17 residues. V shed 4 bases and J 2 bases; nucleotides not matched to a gene: 13. DNA for the CDR3: TGTGCCAGCAGTTATCCCCCCCCGGGACAGCTAAACTATGGCTACACCTTC. Its translation: CASSYPPPGQLNYGYTF.